Listed here are 15 T cell receptor beta chains from one sample, sequenced in a study of OX40 agonist ivuxolimab in advanced cancers. The repertoire was sequenced with immunoSEQ multiplex PCR; TCRdb's copy has only in-frame clones and lacks some. Among 85,000 to 130,000 clones listed, 90% were seen once. Sequenced material: CD4+ or CD8+ T cells sorted from blood, taken in a trial of the OX40 agonist ivuxolimab. The receptors stem from an adult with an advanced solid tumor such as melanoma, head and neck, liver or kidney cancer.

The gene calls are TRBV5-6 and TRBJ1-1; D is ambiguous. V shed 2 bases and J shed 2 bases, with 13 bases lying between them. The V gene's germline CDR1 is SGHDT and CDR2 YYEEEE. CDR3 length: 15 residues. CDR3 bases: TGTGCCAGCAGCTTCCGGACGGGTTCTAACACTGAAGCTTTCTTT. Its translation: CASSFRTGSNTEAFF.

The V gene is TRBV11-3, the J gene TRBJ1-2; tentatively, D is TRBD1 (6 bases). CDR1 and CDR2 from the germline V gene are SGHNT and YENEEA. V lost 0 bases and J 13 bases, leaving 18 bases between the germline ends. The CDR3 runs to 14 residues. The CDR3 loop reads CASSLDDRPITITF. The CDR3 DNA reads TGTGCCAGCAGCTTAGATGACAGGCCGATAACCATCACCTTC.

V and J are TRBV11-2 and TRBJ2-6; D is undetermined. CDR3 size: 16 residues. V was trimmed by 1 base and J by 4 bases, leaving 11 bases between them. Germline values: CDR1 SGHAT, CDR2 FQNNGV. CDR3 amino acids: CASSLVRPRGANVLTF. CDR3 bases: TGTGCCAGCAGCTTAGTAAGGCCAAGGGGGGCCAACGTCCTGACTTTC. Full variable domain (outside the CDR3, taken from reference TRBV11-2 and TRBJ2-6): EAGVAQSPRYKIIEKRQSVAFWCNPISGHATLYWYQQILGQGPKLLIQFQNNGVVDDSQLPKDRFSAERLKGVDSTLKIQPAKLEDSAVYLCASSLVRPRGANVLTFGAGSRLTVL.

The chain has TRBV7-9 and TRBJ2-5; D is possibly TRBD2 (6 bases). Trimming stripped 1 base from V and 1 base from J, with 10 bases between. Germline V gene sequence: CDR1 SEHNR, CDR2 FQNEAQ (reference sequence). This CDR3 is 15 amino acids long. This chain's CDR3 is CASSLGGAIQETQYF. In DNA form, the CDR3 reads TGTGCCAGCAGCTTAGGCGGGGCCATCCAAGAGACCCAGTACTTC.

This chain connects TRBV15 to TRBJ1-4; maybe TRBD1 (6 bases). This CDR3 has 16 residues. Germline V gives CDR1 LNHNV, CDR2 YYDKDF (reference sequence). V was shortened by 3 bases and J by 8 bases, with 19 bases between the two germline ends. This CDR3 reads CATSRARGKGEEKLFF. DNA of the CDR3: TGTGCCACCAGCAGGGCTCGGGGGAAGGGGGAAGAAAAACTGTTTTTT.

The CDR3 is CASSKGASGGPEEQFF. CDR3 coding DNA: TGCGCCAGCAGCAAAGGGGCTAGCGGGGGCCCGGAGGAGCAGTTCTTC. The V and J genes are TRBV4-1 and TRBJ2-1, with 10 bases identical to TRBD2. Germline-derived CDR1 and CDR2 are MGHRA and YSYEKL. Losses at the gene ends were 5 bases for V and 10 bases for J; bases not matched to a gene: 14. The CDR3 has 16 residues.

This clone was counted once. This chain uses TRBV6-5 with TRBJ1-1, with D tentatively TRBD1 (6 bases). The germline V gene encodes CDR1 MNHEY and CDR2 SVGAGI. Trimming took 8 bases from V and 3 from J, leaving 10 bases between them. The CDR3 contains 12 residues. CDR3 coding DNA: TGTGCCAGCCTGGACAGAGACACTGAAGCTTTCTTT. As protein: CASLDRDTEAFF.

The sample holds one count of this clone. This chain uses TRBV15 with TRBJ2-1; D is unclear. Trimming cost V 0 bases and J 10 bases, with 7 bases left between them. There are 12 residues in the CDR3. Germline V gene data show CDR1 as LNHNV and CDR2 as YYDKDF (reference sequence). This CDR3 is CATSRDVQEQFF. The CDR3 nucleotides read TGTGCCACCAGCAGAGATGTCCAGGAGCAGTTCTTC.

This clone occurred once. CDR3 nucleotide sequence: TGCGCCAGCAGCTTGGAAGGGACAGCAGGCAATCAGCCCCAGCATTTT. Its protein is CASSLEGTAGNQPQHF. This chain links TRBV5-1 with TRBJ1-5, with TRBD1 matching 7 bases. With V trimmed by 0 bases and J by 2 bases, 5 bases remained unmatched. The CDR3 totals 16 residues. In germline, CDR1 is SGHRS, CDR2 YFSETQ.

The rearrangement uses TRBV4-2 and TRBJ2-5, with TRBD1 matching over 8 bases. CDR1 and CDR2 (germline): LGHNA, YNFKEQ. After removal of 5 bases from V and 4 bases from J, the junction contained 6 bases not matched to a gene. This CDR3 region has 14 residues. CDR3 protein: CASSRRQGIETQYF. The CDR3 region has the DNA TGTGCCAGCAGCAGGAGACAGGGGATAGAGACCCAGTACTTC.

This clone has only a few counts. The chain joins TRBV7-6 to TRBJ2-1; D perhaps matches TRBD1 (6 bases). With 5 bases removed from V and 5 bases from J, the gap between germline ends came to 13 bases. Germline assignment: CDR1 SGHVS and CDR2 FNYEAQ. The CDR3 consists of 14 residues. CDR3 sequence reads: CASSQPTGNNEQFF. The CDR3 coding sequence is TGTGCCAGCAGCCAACCGACAGGCAACAATGAGCAGTTCTTC.

The chain joins TRBV27 to TRBJ2-3; 7 bases map to TRBD2. The CDR3 runs to 15 residues. Looked up from germline, CDR1 is MNHEY and CDR2 is SMNVEV (reference sequence). Trimming at V came to 3 bases and at J to 1 base, leaving 4 bases not matched to a gene. CDR3 in amino acids: CASSFRGRGTDTQYF. CDR3 sequence (DNA): TGTGCCAGCAGTTTTAGAGGGAGGGGCACAGATACGCAGTATTTT.

The V call is TRBV13, the J call TRBJ2-1; no clear D gene. Trimming removed 4 bases at V and 7 bases at J, with 11 bases between. The CDR3 consists of 13 residues. Germline-derived CDR1 and CDR2 are PRHDT and FYEKMQ (reference sequence). CDR3 nucleotides: TGTGCCAGCAGCTATCGGACGGTTAATGAGCAGTTCTTC. It encodes CASSYRTVNEQFF.

J is TRBJ2-5 and V is TRBV7-2; D not certain. The CDR3 is 13 amino acids. V lost 9 bases and J lost 0, with 11 bases in between. CDR1 is SGHTA, CDR2 FQGNSA, per germline. CDR3 sequence: CASRTQDQETQYF. In DNA, the CDR3 is TGTGCCAGTAGGACCCAGGACCAAGAGACCCAGTACTTC.

The genes are TRBV9 and TRBJ2-3; 10 positions match TRBD2. J was trimmed by 3 bases and V by 0 bases; bases with no gene match: 4. This CDR3 is built from 16 residues. The V gene's germline CDR1 is SGDLS and CDR2 YYNGEE. CDR3 bases: TGTGCCAGCAGCGTAGGGGTAGCGGGAGGAACAGATACGCAGTATTTT. Translated, it gives CASSVGVAGGTDTQYF.